What follows are 16 T cell receptor beta chains derived from one specimen sequenced in a study of cytomegalovirus exposure and HLA in healthy donors. PCR was performed using 60 Vbeta and 13 Jbeta primers. Measured with immunoSEQ multiplex PCR; TCRdb has only the in-frame clones, and not every one. This table holds around 160,000 clones, just under 75% found once. The sample consisted of PBMCs. The receptors shown here come from a woman aged 18 to 35 in good health and CMV-seronegative.

The chain uses TRBV6-1 and TRBJ1-2; D is uncertain. This CDR3 comprises 10 residues. Trimming removed 2 bases from V and 7 bases from J, with 2 bases in between. CDR1 and CDR2 (germline): MNHNS, SASEGT. The CDR3 spells CASSELGYTF. In DNA form, the CDR3 reads TGTGCCAGCAGTGAACTTGGCTACACCTTC.

This chain uses TRBV7-8 with TRBJ2-5; 11 nucleotides agree with TRBD2. With V trimmed by 5 bases and J by 8 bases, 7 bases remained unmatched. This CDR3 is built from 14 residues. The germline V gene has CDR1 SGHVS and CDR2 FQNEAQ. CDR3 sequence: CASSVVAGGATQYF. As DNA, the CDR3 is TGTGCCAGCAGCGTCGTAGCGGGAGGGGCTACCCAGTACTTC.

The V and J genes are TRBV14 and TRBJ1-2; D possibly corresponds to TRBD1 (5 bases). CDR3 length: 15 residues. Germline assignment: CDR1 SGHDN and CDR2 FVKESK. Deletions cut 0 bases from V and 4 bases from J, with 12 bases between. CDR3 nucleotides: TGTGCCAGCAGCCAAGATCTGGCAGGGTTCTATGGCTACACCTTC. This translates into CASSQDLAGFYGYTF.

The chain links TRBV11-3 to TRBJ2-1, with 7 bases matching TRBD1. CDR1 and CDR2 from the germline V gene are SGHNT and YENEEA. After removal of 4 bases from V and 9 bases from J, the junction contained 9 bases not matched to a gene. This CDR3 contains 14 residues. The CDR3 is CASSSDFAGGEQFF. The CDR3 DNA sequence: TGTGCCAGCAGCTCAGACTTCGCAGGGGGTGAGCAGTTCTTC.

V is TRBV18 and J is TRBJ2-3, with D possibly being TRBD2 (6 bases). Looked up from germline, CDR1 is KGHSH and CDR2 is LQKENI. V was clipped by 5 bases and J by 2 bases, with 14 bases between them. The CDR3 is 15 amino acids. CDR3 coding DNA: TGTGCCAGCTCATTCAAGACTAGTCTCACAGATACGCAGTATTTT. It specifies CASSFKTSLTDTQYF.

This clone was seen once. This rearrangement joins TRBV5-4 to TRBJ2-1; D perhaps matches TRBD1 (6 bases). The CDR3 has 16 amino acids. Trimming cost V 2 bases and J 2 bases, with 14 bases left between them. Per germline, CDR1 SGHNT and CDR2 YYREEE (reference sequence). CDR3 nucleotides: TGTGCCAGCAGCTTAGGGGGTAGCGCACCCTACAATGAGCAGTTCTTC. Translated, it gives CASSLGGSAPYNEQFF.

This chain links TRBV6-6 with TRBJ2-5, with D tentatively TRBD2 (6 bases). Looked up from germline, CDR1 is MNHNY and CDR2 is SVGAGI (reference sequence). Trimming left V 6 bases short and J 3 bases short, with 11 bases between. The CDR3 consists of 13 residues. DNA of the CDR3: TGTGCCAGCAGGCCAACGGGGGAAGAGACCCAGTACTTC. Translating it yields CASRPTGEETQYF.

The CDR3 protein is CASRRQGGDYGYTF. The CDR3 nucleotides read TGTGCCAGCAGGCGACAGGGGGGGGACTATGGCTACACCTTC. The V gene is TRBV6-1, the J gene TRBJ1-2, with 9 positions matching TRBD1. V lost 6 bases to trimming and J lost 3 bases; unmatched junction nucleotides: 5. Germline CDR1 MNHNS, CDR2 SASEGT. The CDR3 sequence is 14 residues long.

This clone was counted between two and nine times. The chain uses TRBV28 and TRBJ1-6, with a tentative D call TRBD1 (5 bases). Trimming removed 1 base at V and 9 bases at J, with 13 bases between. The CDR3 extends over 15 amino acids. Germline assignment: CDR1 MDHEN and CDR2 SYDVKM. The CDR3 protein is CASSLFSRAGSPLHF. The CDR3 DNA is TGTGCCAGCAGTTTATTCTCCAGGGCAGGTTCACCCCTCCACTTT.

The chain combines TRBV5-8 with TRBJ2-7, with TRBD1 matching 8 bases. Germline CDR1 and CDR2: SGHTS and YDEGEE. This CDR3 has 14 amino acids. Trimming removed 0 bases from V and 12 bases from J; junction bases left unmatched: 11. CDR3 residues: CASSLGDRGLRGYV. As DNA, the CDR3 is TGTGCCAGCAGCTTGGGCGACAGGGGCCTTCGGGGGTACGTC.

The chain carries TRBV6-5 and TRBJ1-5, with D possibly TRBD1 on 5 matching bases. Germline V gives CDR1 MNHEY, CDR2 SVGAGI. Trimming pared 6 bases from V and 2 bases from J, leaving 11 bases between. The CDR3 length is 14 residues. The CDR3 nucleotides read TGTGCCAGCAGCAGGGTACATGGCAATCAGCCCCAGCATTTT. This translates into CASSRVHGNQPQHF.

V and J are TRBV28 and TRBJ1-2, with 9 bases that match TRBD1. With V trimmed by 4 bases and J by 5 bases, 5 bases remained unmatched. This CDR3 has 14 amino acids. From germline, CDR1 is MDHEN and CDR2 SYDVKM. The CDR3 is CASSYGGQGYGYTF. The CDR3 nucleotides are TGTGCCAGCAGTTATGGTGGACAGGGGTATGGCTACACCTTC.

This clone was seen a single time. The chain employs TRBV18 and TRBJ1-5, with TRBD1 identical over 7 bases. Trimming at V came to 3 bases and at J to 5 bases, leaving 1 base not matched to a gene. Germline V CDR1 and CDR2: KGHSH, LQKENI. CDR3 length: 13 amino acids. CDR3 DNA: TGTGCCAGCTCACCGGGGACAGATCAGCCCCAGCATTTT. This encodes CASSPGTDQPQHF.

The chain couples TRBV2 to TRBJ1-1; D perhaps matches TRBD1 (5 bases). The V gene's germline CDR1 is SNHLY and CDR2 FYNNEI. The CDR3 extends over 14 amino acids. Trimming took off 7 bases at V and 2 bases at J, with 14 bases between the two ends. CDR3 loop: CASKLTDLNTEAFF. The CDR3, as DNA: TGTGCCAGCAAGTTGACAGATCTTAACACTGAAGCTTTCTTT.

The genes are TRBV5-1 and TRBJ2-5; D may be TRBD2 (6 bases). The assigned J gene may be wrong: the sequence end matches TRBJ2-7 better. This CDR3 contains 15 residues. Germline-derived CDR1 and CDR2 are SGHRS and YFSETQ. The CDR3 reads CASSSLDLGGYEQYF. CDR3 in DNA: TGCGCCAGCAGCTCCCTGGACTTGGGAGGCTACGAGCAGTACTTC.

There are a few counts of this clone. The chain couples TRBV5-1 to TRBJ2-2; 8 positions match TRBD2. From germline, CDR1 is SGHRS and CDR2 YFSETQ. J lost 0 bases, V lost 5 bases, and 6 bases had no gene match. The CDR3 totals 16 residues. The CDR3 DNA is TGCGCCAGCAGTCAGACTAGCGCATCGAACACCGGGGAGCTGTTTTTT. Protein product: CASSQTSASNTGELFF.